This T cell receptor (beta chain) was recorded in a study of T cell responses to AZD1222 COVID-19 vaccine. Study results and caveats: Clonal diversity was possibly underestimated, and white British individuals and females predominated among donors.

TCRdb keeps only in-frame clones here, not all; method: immunoSEQ multiplex PCR. The data contain 130,000 or so clones, less than 95% of them singletons. Notes on this clone: What it recognizes is unknown.

The trim removed 4 bases at V and 2 bases at J, leaving 6 bases unmatched. The length of the CDR3 is 16 residues. CDR1 is KGHDR and CDR2 is SFDVKD in the germline V gene. The genes are TRBV24-1 and TRBJ2-3; 9 nucleotides match TRBD1. The sequence derives from an adult in good health. The material sequenced was peripheral blood, taken on day 0 of AZD1222 vaccination. The CDR3 is CATSDFTGGLTDTQYF. As DNA, the CDR3 is TGTGCCACCAGTGACTTTACAGGGGGCCTCACAGATACGCAGTATTTT.